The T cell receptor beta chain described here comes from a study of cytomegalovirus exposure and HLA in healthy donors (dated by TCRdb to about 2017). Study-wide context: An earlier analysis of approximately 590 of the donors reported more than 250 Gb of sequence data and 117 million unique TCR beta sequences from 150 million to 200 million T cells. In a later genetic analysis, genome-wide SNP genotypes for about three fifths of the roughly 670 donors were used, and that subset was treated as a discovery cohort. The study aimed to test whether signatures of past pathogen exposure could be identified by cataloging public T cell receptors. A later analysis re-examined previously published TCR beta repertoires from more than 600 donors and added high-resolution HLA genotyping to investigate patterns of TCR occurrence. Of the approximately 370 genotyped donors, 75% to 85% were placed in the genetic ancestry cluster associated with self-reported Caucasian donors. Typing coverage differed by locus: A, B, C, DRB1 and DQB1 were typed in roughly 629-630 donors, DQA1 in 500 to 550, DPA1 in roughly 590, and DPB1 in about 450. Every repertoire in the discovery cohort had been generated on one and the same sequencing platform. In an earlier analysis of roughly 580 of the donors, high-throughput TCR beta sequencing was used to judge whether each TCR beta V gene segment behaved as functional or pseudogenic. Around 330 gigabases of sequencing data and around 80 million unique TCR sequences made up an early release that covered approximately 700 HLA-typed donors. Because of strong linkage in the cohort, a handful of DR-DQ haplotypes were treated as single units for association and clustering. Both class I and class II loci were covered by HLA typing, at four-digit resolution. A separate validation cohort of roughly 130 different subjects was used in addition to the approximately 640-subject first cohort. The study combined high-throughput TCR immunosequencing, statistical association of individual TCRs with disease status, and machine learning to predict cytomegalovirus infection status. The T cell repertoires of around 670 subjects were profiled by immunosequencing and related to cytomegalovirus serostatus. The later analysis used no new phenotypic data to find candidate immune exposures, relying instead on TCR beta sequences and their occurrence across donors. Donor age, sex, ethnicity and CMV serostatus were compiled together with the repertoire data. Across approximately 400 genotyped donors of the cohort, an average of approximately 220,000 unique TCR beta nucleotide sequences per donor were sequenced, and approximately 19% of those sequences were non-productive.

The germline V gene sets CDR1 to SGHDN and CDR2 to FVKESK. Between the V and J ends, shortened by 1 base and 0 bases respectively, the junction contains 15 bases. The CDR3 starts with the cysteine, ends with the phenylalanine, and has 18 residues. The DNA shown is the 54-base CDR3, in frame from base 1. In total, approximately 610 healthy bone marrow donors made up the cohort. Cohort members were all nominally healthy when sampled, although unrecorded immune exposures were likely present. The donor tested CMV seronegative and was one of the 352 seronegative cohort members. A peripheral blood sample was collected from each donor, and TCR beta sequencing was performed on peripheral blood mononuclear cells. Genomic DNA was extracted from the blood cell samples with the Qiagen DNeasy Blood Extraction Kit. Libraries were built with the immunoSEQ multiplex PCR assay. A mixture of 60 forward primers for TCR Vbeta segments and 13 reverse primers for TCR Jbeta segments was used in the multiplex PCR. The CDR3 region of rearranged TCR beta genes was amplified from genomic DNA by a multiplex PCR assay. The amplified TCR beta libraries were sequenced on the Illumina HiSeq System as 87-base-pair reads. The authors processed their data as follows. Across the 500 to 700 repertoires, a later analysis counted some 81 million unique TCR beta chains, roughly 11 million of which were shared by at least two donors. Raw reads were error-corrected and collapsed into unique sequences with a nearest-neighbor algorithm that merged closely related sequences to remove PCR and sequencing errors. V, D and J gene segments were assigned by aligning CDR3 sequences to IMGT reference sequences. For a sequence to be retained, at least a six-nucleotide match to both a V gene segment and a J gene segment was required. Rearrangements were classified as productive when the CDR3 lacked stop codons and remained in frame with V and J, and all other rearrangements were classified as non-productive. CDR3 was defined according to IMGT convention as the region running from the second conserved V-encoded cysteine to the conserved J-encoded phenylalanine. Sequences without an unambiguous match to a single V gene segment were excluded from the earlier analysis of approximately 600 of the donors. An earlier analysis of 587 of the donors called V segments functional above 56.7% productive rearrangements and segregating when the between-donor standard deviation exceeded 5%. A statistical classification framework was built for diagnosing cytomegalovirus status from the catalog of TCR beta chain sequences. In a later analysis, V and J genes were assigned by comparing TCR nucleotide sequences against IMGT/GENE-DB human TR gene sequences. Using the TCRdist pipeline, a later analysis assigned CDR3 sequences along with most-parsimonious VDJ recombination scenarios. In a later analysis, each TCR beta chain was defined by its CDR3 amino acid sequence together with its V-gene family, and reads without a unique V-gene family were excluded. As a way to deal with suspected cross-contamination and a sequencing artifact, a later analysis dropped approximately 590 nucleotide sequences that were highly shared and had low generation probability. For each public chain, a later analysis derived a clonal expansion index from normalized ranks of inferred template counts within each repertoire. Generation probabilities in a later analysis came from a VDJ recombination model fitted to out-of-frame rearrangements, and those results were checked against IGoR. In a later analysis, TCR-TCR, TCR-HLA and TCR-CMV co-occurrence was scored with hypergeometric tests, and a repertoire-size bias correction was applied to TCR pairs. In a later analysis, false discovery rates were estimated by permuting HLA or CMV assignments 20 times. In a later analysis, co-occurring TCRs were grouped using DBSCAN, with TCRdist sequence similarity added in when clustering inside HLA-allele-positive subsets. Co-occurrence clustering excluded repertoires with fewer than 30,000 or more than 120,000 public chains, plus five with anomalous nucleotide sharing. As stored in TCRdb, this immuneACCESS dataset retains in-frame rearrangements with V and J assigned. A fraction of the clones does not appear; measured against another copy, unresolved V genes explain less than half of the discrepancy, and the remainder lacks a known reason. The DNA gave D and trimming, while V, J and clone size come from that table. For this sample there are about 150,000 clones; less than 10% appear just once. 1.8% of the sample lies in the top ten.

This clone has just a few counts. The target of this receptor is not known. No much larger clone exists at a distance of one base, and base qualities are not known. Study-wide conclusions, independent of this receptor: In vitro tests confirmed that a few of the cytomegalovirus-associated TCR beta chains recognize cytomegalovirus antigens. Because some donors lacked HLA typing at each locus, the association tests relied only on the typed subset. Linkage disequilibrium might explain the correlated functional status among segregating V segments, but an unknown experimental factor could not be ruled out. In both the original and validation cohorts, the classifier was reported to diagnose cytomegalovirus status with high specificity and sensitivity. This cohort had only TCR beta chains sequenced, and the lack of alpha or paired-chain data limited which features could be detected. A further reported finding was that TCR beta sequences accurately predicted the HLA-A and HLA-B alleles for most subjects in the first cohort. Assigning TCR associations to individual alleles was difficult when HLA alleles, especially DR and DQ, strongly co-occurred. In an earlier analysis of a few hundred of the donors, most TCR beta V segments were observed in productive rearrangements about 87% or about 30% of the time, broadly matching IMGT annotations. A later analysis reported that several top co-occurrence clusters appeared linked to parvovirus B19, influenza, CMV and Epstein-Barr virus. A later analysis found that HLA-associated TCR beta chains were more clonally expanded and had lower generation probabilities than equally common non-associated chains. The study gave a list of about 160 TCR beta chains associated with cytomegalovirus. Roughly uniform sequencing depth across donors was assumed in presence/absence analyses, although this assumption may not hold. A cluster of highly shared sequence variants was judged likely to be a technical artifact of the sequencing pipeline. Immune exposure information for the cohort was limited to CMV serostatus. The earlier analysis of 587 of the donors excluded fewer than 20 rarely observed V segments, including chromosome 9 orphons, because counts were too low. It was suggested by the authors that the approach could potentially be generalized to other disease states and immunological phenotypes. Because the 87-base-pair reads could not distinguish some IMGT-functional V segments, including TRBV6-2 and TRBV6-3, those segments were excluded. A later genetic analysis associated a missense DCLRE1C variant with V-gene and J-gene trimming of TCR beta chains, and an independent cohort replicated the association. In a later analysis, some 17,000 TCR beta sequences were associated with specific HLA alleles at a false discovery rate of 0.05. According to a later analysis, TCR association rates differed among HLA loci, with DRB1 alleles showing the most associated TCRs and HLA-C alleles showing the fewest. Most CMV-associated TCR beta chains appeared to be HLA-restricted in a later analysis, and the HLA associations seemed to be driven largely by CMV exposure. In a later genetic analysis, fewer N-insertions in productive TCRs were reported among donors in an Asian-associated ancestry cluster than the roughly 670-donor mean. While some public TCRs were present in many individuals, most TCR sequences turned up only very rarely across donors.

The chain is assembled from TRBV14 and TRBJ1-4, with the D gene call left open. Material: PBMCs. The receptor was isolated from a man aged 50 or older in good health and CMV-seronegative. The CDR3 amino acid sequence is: CASSQGAASQTTNEKLFF. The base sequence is TGTGCCAGCAGCCAAGGGGCCGCGTCCCAGACAACTAATGAAAAACTGTTTTTT.